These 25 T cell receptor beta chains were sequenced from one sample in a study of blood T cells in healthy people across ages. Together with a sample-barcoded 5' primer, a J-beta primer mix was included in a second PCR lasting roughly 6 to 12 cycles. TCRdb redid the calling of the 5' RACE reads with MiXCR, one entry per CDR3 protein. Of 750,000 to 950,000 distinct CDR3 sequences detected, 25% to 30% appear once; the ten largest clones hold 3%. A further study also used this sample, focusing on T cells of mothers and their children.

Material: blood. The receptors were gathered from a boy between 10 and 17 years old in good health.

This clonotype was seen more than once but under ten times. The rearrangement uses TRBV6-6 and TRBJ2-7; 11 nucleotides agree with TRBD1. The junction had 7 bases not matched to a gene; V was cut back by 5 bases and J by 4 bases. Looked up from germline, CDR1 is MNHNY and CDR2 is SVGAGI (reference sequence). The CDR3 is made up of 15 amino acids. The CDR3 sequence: CASSREGQGGYEQYF. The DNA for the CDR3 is TGTGCCAGCAGTCGAGAGGGACAGGGGGGGTACGAGCAGTACTTC.

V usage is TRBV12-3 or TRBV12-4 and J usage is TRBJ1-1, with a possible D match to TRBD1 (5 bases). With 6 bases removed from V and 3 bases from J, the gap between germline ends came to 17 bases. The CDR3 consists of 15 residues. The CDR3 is CASSPPGQGDTEAFF. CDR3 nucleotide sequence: TGTGCCAGCAGCCCCCCAGGGCAGGGCGACACTGAAGCTTTCTTT.

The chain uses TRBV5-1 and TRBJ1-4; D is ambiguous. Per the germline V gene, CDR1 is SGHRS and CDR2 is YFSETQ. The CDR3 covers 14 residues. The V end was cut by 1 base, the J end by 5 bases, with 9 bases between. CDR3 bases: TGCGCCAGCAGCTTGAGGTGGGCCAATGAAAAACTGTTTTTT. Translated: CASSLRWANEKLFF. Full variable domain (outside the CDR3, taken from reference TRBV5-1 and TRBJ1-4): KAGVTQTPRYLIKTRGQQVTLSCSPISGHRSVSWYQQTPGQGLQFLFEYFSETQRNKGNFPGRFSGRQFSNSRSEMNVSTLELGDSALYLCASSLRWANEKLFFGSGTQLSVL.

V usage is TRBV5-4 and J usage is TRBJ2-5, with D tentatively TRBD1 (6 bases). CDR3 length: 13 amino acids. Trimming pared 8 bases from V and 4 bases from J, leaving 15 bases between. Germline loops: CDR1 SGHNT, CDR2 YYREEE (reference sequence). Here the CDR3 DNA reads TGTGCCAGTTTCAGGGGATCCCCAGAGACCCAGTACTTC. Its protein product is CASFRGSPETQYF.

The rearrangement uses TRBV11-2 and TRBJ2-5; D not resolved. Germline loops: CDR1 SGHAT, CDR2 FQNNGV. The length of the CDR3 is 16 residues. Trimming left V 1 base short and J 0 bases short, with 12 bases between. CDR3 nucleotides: TGTGCCAGCAGCTTAGTTGTTACGGCGTACCAAGAGACCCAGTACTTC. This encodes CASSLVVTAYQETQYF.

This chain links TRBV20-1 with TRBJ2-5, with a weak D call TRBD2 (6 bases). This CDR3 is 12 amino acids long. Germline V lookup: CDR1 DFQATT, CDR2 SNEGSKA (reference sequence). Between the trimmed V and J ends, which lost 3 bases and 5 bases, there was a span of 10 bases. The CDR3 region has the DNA TGCAGTGCTAGTGATGGGGGGGAGACCCAGTACTTC. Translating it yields CSASDGGETQYF.

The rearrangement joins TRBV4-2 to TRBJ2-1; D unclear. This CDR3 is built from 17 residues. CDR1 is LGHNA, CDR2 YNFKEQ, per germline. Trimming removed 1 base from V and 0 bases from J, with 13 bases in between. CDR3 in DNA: TGTGCCAGCAGCCAAGCGGAAGGGCCGGCCTCCTACAATGAGCAGTTCTTC. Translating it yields CASSQAEGPASYNEQFF.

In nucleotides, the CDR3 is TGTGCCACCCAGCAGAGGGGACAGGGATTTTCAGATACGCAGTATTTT. It translates to CATQQRGQGFSDTQYF. The chain uses TRBV19 and TRBJ2-3; 9 bases fit TRBD1. Germline V CDR1 and CDR2: LNHDA, SQIVND (reference sequence). V shed 10 bases and J 4 bases; nucleotides not matched to a gene: 15. The CDR3 length is 16 residues.

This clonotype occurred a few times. CDR3 protein: CASTWRGAREKLFF. In nucleotides, the CDR3 is TGTGCCAGCACCTGGCGGGGGGCTAGGGAAAAACTGTTTTTT. This chain uses TRBV6-1 with TRBJ1-4, with a tentative D call TRBD1 (6 bases). Looked up from germline, CDR1 is MNHNS and CDR2 is SASEGT. The V and J ends lost 7 bases and 8 bases respectively, with 17 bases between them. The CDR3 consists of 14 residues.

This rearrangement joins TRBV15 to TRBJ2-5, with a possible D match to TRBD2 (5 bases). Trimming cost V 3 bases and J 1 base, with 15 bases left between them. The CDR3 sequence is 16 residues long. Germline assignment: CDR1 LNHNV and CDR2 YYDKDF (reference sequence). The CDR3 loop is CATSSPKWGVQETQYF. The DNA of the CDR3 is TGTGCCACCAGCAGCCCTAAGTGGGGAGTCCAAGAGACCCAGTACTTC.

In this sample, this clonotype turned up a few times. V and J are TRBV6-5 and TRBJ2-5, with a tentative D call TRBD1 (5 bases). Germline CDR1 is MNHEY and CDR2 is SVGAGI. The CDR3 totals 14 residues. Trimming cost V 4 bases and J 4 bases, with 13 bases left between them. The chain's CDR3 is CASSCRQGRETQYF. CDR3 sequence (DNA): TGTGCCAGCAGTTGCAGGCAGGGCCGAGAGACCCAGTACTTC.

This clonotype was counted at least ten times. This chain's CDR3 is CATSTGQGDYEQYF. The CDR3 region has the DNA TGTGCCACCAGCACGGGACAGGGAGACTACGAGCAGTACTTC. The V call is TRBV15, the J call TRBJ2-7, with 9 bases aligning to TRBD1. This CDR3 is built from 14 residues. The germline gives CDR1 LNHNV, CDR2 YYDKDF (reference sequence). The J segment lost 3 bases and the V segment lost 4 bases, leaving 4 bases of the junction unmatched.

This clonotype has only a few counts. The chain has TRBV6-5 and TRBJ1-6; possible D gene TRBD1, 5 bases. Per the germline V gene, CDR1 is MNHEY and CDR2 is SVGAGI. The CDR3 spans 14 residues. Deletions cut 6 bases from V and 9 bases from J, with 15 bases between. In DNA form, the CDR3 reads TGTGCCAGCAGAGAACCGGGACTCTCTTCACCCCTCCACTTT. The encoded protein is CASREPGLSSPLHF.

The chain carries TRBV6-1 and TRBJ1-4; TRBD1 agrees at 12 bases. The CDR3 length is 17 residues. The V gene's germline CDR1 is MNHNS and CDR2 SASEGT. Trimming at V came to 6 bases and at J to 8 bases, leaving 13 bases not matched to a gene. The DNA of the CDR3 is TGTGCCAGCAGCGACCGGGACAGGGGGCCAATTGGGGAAAAACTGTTTTTT. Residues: CASSDRDRGPIGEKLFF.

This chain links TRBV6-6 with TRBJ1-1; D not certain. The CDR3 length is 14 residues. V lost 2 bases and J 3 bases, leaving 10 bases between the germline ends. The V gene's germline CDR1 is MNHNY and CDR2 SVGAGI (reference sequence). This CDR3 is CASSYPHRDTEAFF. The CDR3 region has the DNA TGTGCCAGCAGTTACCCACACAGAGACACTGAAGCTTTCTTT.

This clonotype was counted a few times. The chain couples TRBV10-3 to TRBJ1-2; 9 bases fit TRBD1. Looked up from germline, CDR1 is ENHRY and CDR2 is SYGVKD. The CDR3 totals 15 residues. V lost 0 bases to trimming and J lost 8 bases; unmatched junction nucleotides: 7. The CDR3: CAISESGQGTFGYTF. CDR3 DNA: TGTGCCATCAGTGAGTCAGGACAGGGGACCTTCGGCTACACCTTC.

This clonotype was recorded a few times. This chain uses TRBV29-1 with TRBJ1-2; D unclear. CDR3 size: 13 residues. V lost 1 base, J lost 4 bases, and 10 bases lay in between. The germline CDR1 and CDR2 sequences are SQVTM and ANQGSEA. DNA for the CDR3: TGCAGCGTTGAAGTTAGCCGCGCCTATGGCTACACCTTC. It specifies CSVEVSRAYGYTF.

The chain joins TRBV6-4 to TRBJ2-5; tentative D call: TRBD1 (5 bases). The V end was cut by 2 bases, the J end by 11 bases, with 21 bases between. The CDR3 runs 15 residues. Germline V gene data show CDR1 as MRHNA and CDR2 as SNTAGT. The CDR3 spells CASSDEDNHGLEQYF. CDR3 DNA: TGTGCCAGCAGTGACGAGGACAATCACGGCCTCGAACAGTACTTC.

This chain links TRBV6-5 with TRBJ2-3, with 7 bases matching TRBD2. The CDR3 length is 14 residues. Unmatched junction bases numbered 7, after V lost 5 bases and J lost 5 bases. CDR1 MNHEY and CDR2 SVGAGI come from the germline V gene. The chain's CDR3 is CASSRSGVVDTQYF. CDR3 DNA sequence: TGTGCCAGCAGTAGGAGCGGGGTAGTAGATACGCAGTATTTT.

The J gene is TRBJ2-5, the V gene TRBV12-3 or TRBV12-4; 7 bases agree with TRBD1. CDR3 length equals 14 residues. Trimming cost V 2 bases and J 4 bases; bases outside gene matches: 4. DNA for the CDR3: TGTGCCAGCAGTTTATGGGGACAGTTAGAGACCCAGTACTTC. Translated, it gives CASSLWGQLETQYF.

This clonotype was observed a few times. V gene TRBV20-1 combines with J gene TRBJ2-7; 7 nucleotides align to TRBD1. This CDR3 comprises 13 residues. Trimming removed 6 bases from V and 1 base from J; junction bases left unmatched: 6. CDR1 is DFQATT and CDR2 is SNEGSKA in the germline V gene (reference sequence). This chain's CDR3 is CSATGQVSYEQYF. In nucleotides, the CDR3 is TGCAGTGCAACCGGACAGGTTTCCTACGAGCAGTACTTC.

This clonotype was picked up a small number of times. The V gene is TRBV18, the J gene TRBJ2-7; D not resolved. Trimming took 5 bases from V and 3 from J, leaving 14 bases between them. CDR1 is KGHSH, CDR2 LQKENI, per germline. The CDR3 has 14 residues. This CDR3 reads CASSFVLGDYEQYF. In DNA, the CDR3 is TGTGCCAGCTCATTCGTATTGGGCGACTACGAGCAGTACTTC.

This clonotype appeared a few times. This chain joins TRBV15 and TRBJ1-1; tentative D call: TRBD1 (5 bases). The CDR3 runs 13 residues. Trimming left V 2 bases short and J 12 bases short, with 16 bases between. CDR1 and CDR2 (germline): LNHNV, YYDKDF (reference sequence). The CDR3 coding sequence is TGTGCCACCAGCAGATCCCGGGGCCCAGCACCTTTCTTT. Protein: CATSRSRGPAPFF.

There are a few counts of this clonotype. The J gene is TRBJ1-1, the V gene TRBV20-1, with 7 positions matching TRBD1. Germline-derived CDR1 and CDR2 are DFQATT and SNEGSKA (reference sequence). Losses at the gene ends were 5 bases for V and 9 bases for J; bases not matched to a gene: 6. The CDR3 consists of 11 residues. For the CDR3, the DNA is TGCAGTGCTGCGGGGGACAGTAAAGCTTTCTTT. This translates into CSAAGDSKAFF.

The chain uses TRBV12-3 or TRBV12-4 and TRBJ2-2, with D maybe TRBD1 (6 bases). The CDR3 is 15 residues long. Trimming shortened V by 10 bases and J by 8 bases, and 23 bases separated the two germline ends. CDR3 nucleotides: TGTGCCACCCGATTCGGACAGCCAAAGACTGGGGAGCTGTTTTTT. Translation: CATRFGQPKTGELFF.